The source of this T cell receptor (beta chain) is a study of blood T cell repertoires in COVID-19. For the study at large: Sources were T cells, B-cell-depleted T cells, or PBMCs; the material itself was cDNA or gDNA.

As handled by the study authors: From reference gene primer amplification, estimates of nucleated cell counts were derived. Repertoires were generated with immunoSEQ multiplex PCR, while TCRdb's copy carries only in-frame clones and drops some. D and trimming were read from the DNA, whereas the V and J calls and clone size are those reported in that table. The data show roughly 330,000 clones, with around 87% seen just once and about 5.4% held by the top ten. All enrollees were roughly 18 to 100 years old and from around 25 US areas. Cohort 3 donors counted as recovered after two negative PCRs, clearance, or resolved symptoms. The CDR3 contains 11 residues. In germline, CDR1 is LNHDA, CDR2 SQIVND (reference sequence). Between the trimmed V and J ends, which lost 7 bases and 8 bases, there was a span of 9 bases.

Sequenced sample: PBMCs or T cells enriched from blood (not recorded which). The chain carries TRBV19 and TRBJ2-1; weak D call: TRBD2 (5 bases). This clonotype originated in a woman aged 25 to 45 who had recovered from COVID-19. CDR3 bases: TGTGCCAGTAATAAGGGAGATGAGCAGTTCTTC. Translation: CASNKGDEQFF.